This entry lists 8 T cell receptor beta chains sequenced from one sample in a study of Ad26.COV2.S vaccination and SARS-CoV-2 variants. Only in-frame clones appear in the TCRdb table, and some are missing; sequencing was by immunoSEQ multiplex PCR. The sample includes over 400,000 clones, roughly 87% seen only once; the top ten take roughly 2.5%. Treatment here: approximately 18 received Ad26.COV2.S at low or high dose, single or two shots; roughly five received placebo; per-sample allocation not given. Day 63 following the first vaccine or placebo injection was when the samples were taken. Material: peripheral blood, obtained in a trial of Ad26.COV2.S vaccine versus placebo. The receptors stem from a person aged 18-60 years who received the Ad26.COV2.S COVID-19 vaccine or a placebo.

The chain combines TRBV3-1 (or the pseudogene TRBV3-2) with TRBJ2-3; a weak D match, TRBD2 (6 bases). V dropped 6 bases and J dropped 0 bases, with 10 bases sitting between them. Germline values: CDR1 LGHDT, CDR2 YNNKEL (reference sequence). The CDR3 length is 14 residues. The CDR3 nucleotides read TGTGCCAGCAGTCACGGGACTAGCACAGATACGCAGTATTTT. Residues: CASSHGTSTDTQYF.

The chain links TRBV10-3 to TRBJ2-5; 8 nucleotides align to TRBD1. CDR1 and CDR2 (germline): ENHRY, SYGVKD. J lost 5 bases, V lost 10 bases, and 3 bases had no gene match. The CDR3 length is 11 residues. The CDR3 reads CATRQGETQYF. CDR3 nucleotide sequence: TGTGCCACGAGACAGGGGGAGACCCAGTACTTC.

The V and J genes are TRBV12-3 or TRBV12-4 and TRBJ1-2; the D gene is possibly TRBD1 (5 bases). Trimming cost V 3 bases and J 8 bases, with 13 bases left between them. CDR3 length: 13 residues. The CDR3 DNA reads as TGTGCCAGCAGTTTTTTAGGGGTCGGGGGCTACACCTTC. Residues: CASSFLGVGGYTF.

This clone was seen only a few times. The V call is TRBV6-1, the J call TRBJ2-7; D may be TRBD2 (6 bases). CDR1 is MNHNS and CDR2 is SASEGT in the germline V gene. Trimming took 4 bases from V and 0 from J, leaving 16 bases between them. CDR3 length equals 16 residues. The chain's CDR3 is CASSAPGLPDSYEQYV. CDR3 nucleotides: TGTGCCAGCAGTGCACCGGGACTCCCCGACTCCTACGAGCAGTACGTC.

The chain is built from TRBV15 and TRBJ1-3; TRBD1 aligns across 7 bases. The CDR3 totals 16 residues. V shed 1 base, J shed 3 bases, and the junction held 6 bases outside the gene matches. In germline, CDR1 is LNHNV, CDR2 YYDKDF (reference sequence). The CDR3 reads CATSRAYRDSGNTIYF. Here the CDR3 DNA reads TGTGCCACCAGCAGAGCATACCGGGACAGTGGAAACACCATATATTTT.

This chain joins TRBV7-9 and TRBJ1-1; D gene uncertain. Trimming took 1 base from V and 4 from J, leaving 7 bases between them. The CDR3 is 13 amino acids. Germline V lookup: CDR1 SEHNR, CDR2 FQNEAQ (reference sequence). CDR3 in amino acids: CASSLEVTTEAFF. The CDR3 region has the DNA TGTGCCAGCAGCTTAGAGGTCACCACTGAAGCTTTCTTT.

This chain joins TRBV6-6 and TRBJ1-5; D gene unclear. The ends were cut back, 2 bases at V and 9 bases at J, with 8 bases in the middle. Germline CDR1 is MNHNY and CDR2 is SVGAGI (reference sequence). The CDR3 is 12 amino acids. The CDR3 region is CASSYPNTPQHF. The CDR3 DNA is TGTGCCAGCAGTTACCCCAACACGCCCCAGCATTTT.

The chain has TRBV30 and TRBJ1-1; 7 nucleotides match TRBD1. Germline CDR1 reads GTSNPN; CDR2 reads SVGIG (reference sequence). The CDR3 consists of 13 residues. V dropped 2 bases and J dropped 4; count of bases not matched to a gene: 4. Written as DNA, the CDR3 is TGTGCCTGGAGTTTTTACAGGGGCACTGAAGCTTTCTTT. Its protein is CAWSFYRGTEAFF.